The 32 T cell receptor beta chains reported below all come from one sample, sequenced in a study of T cell responses to AZD1222 COVID-19 vaccine. Sequencing was performed with immunoSEQ multiplex PCR; in TCRdb, only in-frame clones are kept and a portion is missing. The repertoire holds 110,000 to 150,000 clones, roughly 90% seen once, with under 3.5% in the top ten. The sequences come from peripheral blood, collected on day 0 of AZD1222 vaccination. Every receptor here comes from an adult in good health.

The chain joins TRBV19 to TRBJ1-2; 7 bases map to TRBD1. This CDR3 spans 15 amino acids. V shed 1 base and J 4 bases; nucleotides not matched to a gene: 6. Per the germline V gene, CDR1 is LNHDA and CDR2 is SQIVND (reference sequence). This CDR3 is CASSIASGQAYGYTF. CDR3 in DNA: TGTGCCAGTAGTATAGCCTCCGGACAGGCCTATGGCTACACCTTC. Supplemented by reference TRBV19 and TRBJ1-2, the full variable domain reads DGGITQSPKYLFRKEGQNVTLSCEQNLNHDAMYWYRQDPGQGLRLIYYSQIVNDFQKGDIAEGYSVSREKKESFPLTVTSAQKNPTAFYLCASSIASGQAYGYTFGSGTRLTVV.

The V call is TRBV5-8, the J call TRBJ2-3; the D gene is possibly TRBD2 (6 bases). This CDR3 region has 17 residues. The V and J ends lost 4 bases and 1 base respectively, with 19 bases between them. CDR1 is SGHTS, CDR2 YDEGEE, per germline. The CDR3 DNA reads TGTGCCAGCAGCCTGGCTAGCTTCGGAGGGGGCACAGATACGCAGTATTTT. Protein sequence: CASSLASFGGGTDTQYF. The entire variable domain, with the rest obtained from reference TRBV5-8 and TRBJ2-3, is as follows: EAGVTQSPTHLIKTRGQQATLRCSPISGHTSVYWYQQALGLGLQFLLWYDEGEERNRGNFPPRFSGRQFPNYSSELNVNALELEDSALYLCASSLASFGGGTDTQYFGPGTRLTVL.

The chain uses TRBV7-2 and TRBJ1-4, with D perhaps matching TRBD1 (6 bases). The germline V gene encodes CDR1 SGHTA and CDR2 FQGNSA. V dropped 5 bases and J dropped 4 bases, with 17 bases sitting between them. This CDR3 comprises 16 residues. The CDR3 DNA reads TGTGCCAGCAGCCCTCAGGGGAGGGGCCTTAATGAAAAACTGTTTTTT. Amino acids: CASSPQGRGLNEKLFF. Combining the CDR3 with reference TRBV7-2 and TRBJ1-4 gives the whole variable domain GAGVSQSPSNKVTEKGKDVELRCDPISGHTALYWYRQSLGQGLEFLIYFQGNSAPDKSGLPSDRFSAERTGGSVSTLTIQRTQQEDSAVYLCASSPQGRGLNEKLFFGSGTQLSVL.

This clone was counted only a few times. The rearrangement links TRBV4-3 to TRBJ2-5; 10 bases are a match to TRBD1. CDR3 length: 13 residues. V shed 8 bases, J shed 2 bases, and the junction held 2 bases outside the gene matches. Germline V lookup: CDR1 LGHNA, CDR2 YSLEER. The CDR3 region is CASRDRGQETQYF. The CDR3 nucleotides read TGCGCCAGCCGGGACAGGGGACAAGAGACCCAGTACTTC.

This clone was detected only once. V usage is TRBV3-1 (or the pseudogene TRBV3-2) and J usage is TRBJ2-7; 10 bases are shared with TRBD2. Trimming removed 2 bases from V and 3 bases from J; junction bases left unmatched: 10. Germline V gene data show CDR1 as LGHDT and CDR2 as YNNKEL (reference sequence). CDR3 size: 17 residues. The chain's CDR3 is CASSQSRASGSRYEQYF. DNA for the CDR3: TGTGCCAGCAGCCAAAGTAGGGCTAGCGGGAGCCGCTACGAGCAGTACTTC.

The V gene is TRBV7-2, the J gene TRBJ1-5, with D hard to call. Germline loops: CDR1 SGHTA, CDR2 FQGNSA. Between the trimmed V and J ends, which lost 6 bases and 3 bases, there was a span of 9 bases. CDR3 length equals 13 residues. Here the CDR3 DNA reads TGTGCCAGCAGTCACTCAAACAATCAGCCCCAGCATTTT. This codes for CASSHSNNQPQHF.

The genes are TRBV18 and TRBJ2-3; D tentatively reads TRBD1 or TRBD2 (5 bases each). Germline V lookup: CDR1 KGHSH, CDR2 LQKENI. This CDR3 has 16 amino acids. V was trimmed by 5 bases and J by 6 bases, leaving 21 bases between them. CDR3 DNA sequence: TGTGCCAGCTCAGGGACGGGGCCCCTTGATCGTGATACGCAGTATTTT. This codes for CASSGTGPLDRDTQYF.

This sequence joins TRBV14 and TRBJ1-1; 7 positions match TRBD1. CDR1 SGHDN and CDR2 FVKESK come from the germline V gene. This CDR3 is built from 16 residues. V lost 4 bases and J lost 7; bases outside the gene matches: 15. The CDR3 coding sequence is TGTGCCAGCAGCCTCTTAGGGGACAGTACAGCGGGTGAAGCTTTCTTT. Translating gives CASSLLGDSTAGEAFF.

This clone occurred a few times. The chain has TRBV10-3 and TRBJ2-1, with D tentatively TRBD2 (5 bases). Per the germline V gene, CDR1 is ENHRY and CDR2 is SYGVKD. Trimming pared 4 bases from V and 9 bases from J, leaving 7 bases between. The CDR3 runs to 11 residues. CDR3 amino acids: CAISVRAEQFF. The CDR3 region has the DNA TGTGCCATCAGTGTGAGGGCTGAGCAGTTCTTC.

V and J are TRBV7-9 and TRBJ2-1; 8 bases fit TRBD1. The junction had 7 bases not matched to a gene; V was cut back by 4 bases and J by 8 bases. Germline V lookup: CDR1 SEHNR, CDR2 FQNEAQ (reference sequence). This CDR3 comprises 14 residues. The CDR3 bases are TGTGCCAGCAGCTCAGGACAGGGTAGGGATGAGCAGTTCTTC. It yields the protein CASSSGQGRDEQFF. Together with reference TRBV7-9 and TRBJ2-1, the CDR3 gives the full variable domain: DTGVSQNPRHKITKRGQNVTFRCDPISEHNRLYWYRQTLGQGPEFLTYFQNEAQLEKSRLLSDRFSAERPKGSFSTLEIQRTEQGDSAMYLCASSSGQGRDEQFFGPGTRLTVL.

V and J are TRBV7-9 and TRBJ2-7; the match to TRBD1 covers 7 bases. The germline gives CDR1 SEHNR, CDR2 FQNEAQ (reference sequence). J gave up 9 bases and V 2 bases, and 4 bases lay outside the gene matches. This CDR3 contains 12 residues. CDR3 region: CASSLTTGRQYF. As DNA, the CDR3 is TGTGCCAGCAGCTTAACGACAGGGAGGCAGTACTTC.

V usage is TRBV28 and J usage is TRBJ2-7; 12 nucleotides agree with TRBD2. V lost 5 bases and J lost 5; bases outside the gene matches: 7. CDR3 length: 15 amino acids. Per germline, CDR1 MDHEN and CDR2 SYDVKM. The CDR3 region is CASSPRPSGRDEQYF. CDR3 DNA: TGTGCCAGCAGTCCCCGTCCTAGCGGGAGGGACGAGCAGTACTTC.

This clone was picked up a small number of times. The chain carries TRBV9 and TRBJ2-7; D possibly corresponds to TRBD2 (5 bases). Germline CDR1 is SGDLS and CDR2 is YYNGEE. The ends were cut back, 0 bases at V and 0 bases at J, with 10 bases in the middle. This CDR3 has 15 amino acids. CDR3: CASSVGPGISYEQYF. As DNA, the CDR3 is TGTGCCAGCAGCGTAGGTCCCGGGATCTCCTACGAGCAGTACTTC. The whole variable domain, remainder taken from reference TRBV9 and TRBJ2-7, is DSGVTQTPKHLITATGQRVTLRCSPRSGDLSVYWYQQSLDQGLQFLIQYYNGEERAKGNILERFSAQQFPDLHSELNLSSLELGDSALYFCASSVGPGISYEQYFGPGTRLTVT.

The gene calls are TRBV7-2 and TRBJ2-7; 8 nucleotides line up with TRBD2. The V gene end was trimmed by 5 bases and the J gene end by 0 bases; junction bases not matched to a gene: 3. This CDR3 comprises 14 residues. Germline V gene sequence: CDR1 SGHTA, CDR2 FQGNSA. As DNA, the CDR3 is TGTGCCAGCAGCAAAAGCGGGGGCTCCTACGAGCAGTACTTC. Translating it yields CASSKSGGSYEQYF.

This sequence joins TRBV5-1 and TRBJ1-4; 9 nucleotides line up with TRBD1. Germline CDR1 is SGHRS and CDR2 is YFSETQ. The CDR3 runs to 14 residues. Unmatched junction bases numbered 6, after V lost 4 bases and J lost 8 bases. CDR3 amino acids: CASSPGTGNEKLFF. In nucleotides, the CDR3 is TGCGCCAGCAGCCCCGGGACAGGGAACGAAAAACTGTTTTTT. The full variable domain, in which reference TRBV5-1 and TRBJ1-4 provide the parts outside the CDR3, is KAGVTQTPRYLIKTRGQQVTLSCSPISGHRSVSWYQQTPGQGLQFLFEYFSETQRNKGNFPGRFSGRQFSNSRSEMNVSTLELGDSALYLCASSPGTGNEKLFFGSGTQLSVL.

The V and J genes are TRBV28 and TRBJ1-6; no definite D call. The CDR3 runs 16 residues. Germline V CDR1 and CDR2: MDHEN, SYDVKM. V was trimmed by 3 bases and J by 0 bases, leaving 9 bases between them. The CDR3 DNA is TGTGCCAGCAGTTTGTGGAGGAGCTCCTATAATTCACCCCTCCACTTT. It yields the protein CASSLWRSSYNSPLHF.

The chain links TRBV28 to TRBJ1-6; 7 bases map to TRBD1. The V and J ends lost 6 bases and 6 bases, in that order; junction bases with no gene match: 8. Germline CDR1 reads MDHEN; CDR2 reads SYDVKM. The CDR3 has 15 residues. The CDR3 loop reads CASRPRQGTNSPLHF. The CDR3 region has the DNA TGTGCCAGCAGACCAAGACAGGGAACTAATTCACCCCTCCACTTT. The full variable domain, completed using reference TRBV28 and TRBJ1-6, is DVKVTQSSRYLVKRTGEKVFLECVQDMDHENMFWYRQDPGLGLRLIYFSYDVKMKEKGDIPEGYSVSREKKERFSLILESASTNQTSMYLCASRPRQGTNSPLHFGNGTRLTVT.

The chain has TRBV19 and TRBJ2-2; 8 bases map to TRBD2. The CDR3 contains 17 residues. The V gene end was trimmed by 3 bases and the J gene end by 4 bases; junction bases not matched to a gene: 10. Looked up from germline, CDR1 is LNHDA and CDR2 is SQIVND (reference sequence). CDR3 DNA sequence: TGTGCCAGTAGTATTAGAGCCAGCGGGAGTGGCACCGGGGAGCTGTTTTTT. Translated, it gives CASSIRASGSGTGELFF.

This rearrangement joins TRBV11-2 to TRBJ2-7, with 8 bases matching TRBD1. This CDR3 region has 14 residues. V trimming: 5 bases; J trimming: 3 bases; junction bases outside the gene matches: 6. Germline CDR1 is SGHAT and CDR2 is FQNNGV. The CDR3 loop reads CASSRPGQGYEQYF. CDR3 nucleotide sequence: TGTGCCAGCAGCCGGCCCGGACAGGGCTACGAGCAGTACTTC.

V is TRBV27 and J is TRBJ2-2; 10 positions match TRBD2. Trimming took 4 bases from V and 3 from J; bases not matched to a gene: 5. The CDR3 totals 16 residues. Germline V gene data show CDR1 as MNHEY and CDR2 as SMNVEV (reference sequence). The CDR3 here is CASSSASGGYTGELFF. CDR3 bases: TGTGCCAGCAGTTCCGCTAGCGGGGGATACACCGGGGAGCTGTTTTTT.

V is TRBV7-6 and J is TRBJ2-5; 10 bases match TRBD1. Germline assignment: CDR1 SGHVS and CDR2 FNYEAQ. With 6 bases clipped from V and 3 bases from J, the junction kept 7 bases outside the gene matches. This CDR3 has 15 residues. CDR3 sequence reads: CASSRRTGGKETQYF. CDR3 bases: TGTGCCAGCAGTAGACGGACAGGGGGAAAAGAGACCCAGTACTTC.

V gene TRBV20-1 combines with J gene TRBJ1-1; 7 bases agree with TRBD1. The CDR3 contains 11 residues. Per germline, CDR1 DFQATT and CDR2 SNEGSKA (reference sequence). Trimming took 2 bases from V and 6 from J; bases not matched to a gene: 0. The CDR3 protein is CSARQGAEAFF. The CDR3 region has the DNA TGCAGTGCTAGACAGGGGGCTGAAGCTTTCTTT.

The J gene is TRBJ1-2, the V gene TRBV9; 7 bases are shared with TRBD1. Germline loops: CDR1 SGDLS, CDR2 YYNGEE. The V gene end was trimmed by 5 bases and the J gene end by 2 bases; junction bases not matched to a gene: 3. The CDR3 spans 13 residues. CDR3: CASREQGNYGYTF. The DNA for the CDR3 is TGTGCCAGCAGGGAACAGGGGAACTATGGCTACACCTTC. The whole variable domain, remainder taken from reference TRBV9 and TRBJ1-2, is DSGVTQTPKHLITATGQRVTLRCSPRSGDLSVYWYQQSLDQGLQFLIQYYNGEERAKGNILERFSAQQFPDLHSELNLSSLELGDSALYFCASREQGNYGYTFGSGTRLTVV.

The chain joins TRBV6-2 or TRBV6-3 to TRBJ2-1; 8 bases are a match to TRBD2. CDR1 and CDR2 (germline): MNHEY, SVGEGT. V dropped 5 bases and J dropped 2; count of bases not matched to a gene: 8. This CDR3 is built from 16 residues. The CDR3 here is CASSLSGTRAYNEQFF. The CDR3 coding sequence is TGTGCCAGCAGTCTTAGCGGGACTAGGGCCTACAATGAGCAGTTCTTC.

The V and J genes are TRBV5-4 and TRBJ2-5, with D perhaps matching TRBD2 (6 bases). The CDR3 contains 14 residues. Germline V gene lookup returns CDR1 SGHNT and CDR2 YYREEE (reference sequence). Trimming took 7 bases from V and 3 from J, leaving 16 bases between them. The CDR3 DNA sequence: TGTGCCAGCGGTGGGGGGTCCCTCAAAGAGACCCAGTACTTC. Its translation: CASGGGSLKETQYF.

The rearrangement links TRBV7-2 to TRBJ2-3, with 8 bases aligning to TRBD2. This CDR3 spans 16 amino acids. V dropped 2 bases and J dropped 4; count of bases not matched to a gene: 8. The germline gives CDR1 SGHTA, CDR2 FQGNSA. CDR3 sequence reads: CASSLTSGRGSDTQYF. As DNA, the CDR3 is TGTGCCAGCAGCTTAACCAGCGGGAGAGGGTCAGATACGCAGTATTTT.

This clone was picked up one time. The V and J genes are TRBV18 and TRBJ2-5, with D tentatively TRBD1 (6 bases). The germline V gene encodes CDR1 KGHSH and CDR2 LQKENI. V lost 6 bases, J lost 2 bases, and 10 bases lay in between. The CDR3 runs to 13 residues. CDR3 in DNA: TGTGCCAGCTCCGACAGGCTACAAGAGACCCAGTACTTC. It is translated as CASSDRLQETQYF.

The genes are TRBV7-2 and TRBJ2-1, with no clear D. The V end was cut by 0 bases, the J end by 9 bases, with 6 bases between. This CDR3 is built from 12 residues. Germline-derived CDR1 and CDR2 are SGHTA and FQGNSA. The CDR3, as DNA: TGTGCCAGCAGCTTAGCGGTCGGTGAGCAGTTCTTC. The encoded protein is CASSLAVGEQFF.

V and J are TRBV28 and TRBJ1-2; possible D gene TRBD1, 5 bases. Trimming took off 5 bases at V and 4 bases at J, with 26 bases between the two ends. Germline-derived CDR1 and CDR2 are MDHEN and SYDVKM. The CDR3 runs 18 residues. The CDR3 nucleotides are TGTGCCAGCAGTAAACCCGGGACGGCTGGCCCTATAGGCTATGGCTACACCTTC. It is translated as CASSKPGTAGPIGYGYTF.

This sequence joins TRBV19 and TRBJ1-6; D is ambiguous. The V and J ends lost 7 bases and 5 bases respectively, with 9 bases between them. Germline V gene sequence: CDR1 LNHDA, CDR2 SQIVND (reference sequence). This CDR3 contains 13 residues. The CDR3 here is CASKQPNNSPLHF. In DNA, the CDR3 is TGTGCCAGTAAACAGCCCAATAATTCACCCCTCCACTTT.

The chain links TRBV5-5 to TRBJ2-1; 10 bases agree with TRBD2. Trimming at V came to 5 bases and at J to 3 bases, leaving 5 bases not matched to a gene. Germline V gives CDR1 SGHKS, CDR2 YYEKEE (reference sequence). The CDR3 totals 15 residues. The CDR3 DNA reads as TGTGCCAGCAGATTATCTAGCGGGAGCTACAATGAGCAGTTCTTC. This sequence encodes CASRLSSGSYNEQFF.

The J gene is TRBJ2-1, the V gene TRBV6-5, with a tentative D call TRBD1 (6 bases). Germline V gene lookup returns CDR1 MNHEY and CDR2 SVGAGI. V was cut by 3 bases and J by 10 bases, with 13 bases left in between. The CDR3 has 13 residues. The CDR3 nucleotides read TGTGCCAGCAGTTATTCATCGAGGGGGGAGCAGTTCTTC. Its translation: CASSYSSRGEQFF.